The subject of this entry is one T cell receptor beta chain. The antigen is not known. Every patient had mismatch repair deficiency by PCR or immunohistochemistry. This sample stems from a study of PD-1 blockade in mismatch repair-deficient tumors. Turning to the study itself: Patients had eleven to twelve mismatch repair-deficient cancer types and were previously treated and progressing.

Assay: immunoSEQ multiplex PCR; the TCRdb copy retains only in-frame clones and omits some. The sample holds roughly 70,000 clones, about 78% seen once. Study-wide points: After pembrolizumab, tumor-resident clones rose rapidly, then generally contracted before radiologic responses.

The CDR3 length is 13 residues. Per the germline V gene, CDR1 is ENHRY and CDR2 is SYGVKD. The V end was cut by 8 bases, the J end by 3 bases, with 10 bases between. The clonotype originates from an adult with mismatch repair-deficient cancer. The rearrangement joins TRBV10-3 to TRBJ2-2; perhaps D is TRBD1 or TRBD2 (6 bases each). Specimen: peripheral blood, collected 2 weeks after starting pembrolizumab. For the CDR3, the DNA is TGTGCCATCGCGGAGGGGGACACCGGGGAGCTGTTTTTT. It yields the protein CAIAEGDTGELFF.